The T cell receptor beta chain described here comes from a study of blood T cell repertoires in COVID-19. Using immunoSEQ multiplex PCR, the repertoire was profiled, and TCRdb retains in-frame clones only, with some absent. Of roughly 250,000 clones detected, 85% to 90% appear once; the ten largest clones hold approximately 9%. Individuals aged about 18 to 95 years were recruited from 24 US areas. The CDR3 extends over 15 amino acids. Germline values: CDR1 KGHDR, CDR2 SFDVKD. Trimming pared 4 bases from V and 2 bases from J, leaving 10 bases between. V and J are TRBV24-1 and TRBJ2-2, with D uncertain. The specimen sequenced was PBMCs or T cells enriched from blood (not recorded which). This clonotype originated in a man aged 35-49 years who had recovered from COVID-19. CDR3 nucleotides: TGTGCCACCAGTGACCACGTTGGCAACACCGGGGAGCTGTTTTTT. This codes for CATSDHVGNTGELFF.